The clone carrying this T cell receptor beta chain was picked up a small number of times. Its antigen is unknown. These data originate in a study of T-cell reconstitution after alpha-beta-depleted transplantation in children. V lost 6 bases and J lost 9, with 21 bases in between. Germline-derived CDR1 and CDR2 are MNHEY and SVGEGT. This CDR3 is built from 15 residues. Unique molecular identifiers were incorporated when the TCRbeta library was constructed. From the PCR reads, TCRdb called clonotypes with MiXCR, one entry per CDR3 protein. The table includes about 340,000 distinct CDR3 sequences, 16% detected once. The study's findings and limits: Surviving recipient cells, namely T cells and thymic progenitors, were the source of high day-60 TCRbeta diversity in some patients. Diversity and T-cell counts at one year after transplant derived mostly from new T cells.

The sequence was obtained from a male patient under 10 years old who had a stem cell transplant for acute lymphoblastic leukemia, so the T cells may come from the graft donor. Sequencing used PBMCs, mostly from graft donor cells, obtained 360 days after TCRalphabeta/CD19-depleted stem cell transplant. The chain carries TRBV6-2 or TRBV6-3 and TRBJ2-1; tentatively, D is TRBD2 (6 bases). CDR3 loop: CASSLRWEVPSEQFF. The CDR3 region has the DNA TGTGCCAGCAGCCTACGGTGGGAGGTCCCAAGTGAGCAGTTCTTC.